This record concerns one TCR beta chain sequence. This sample stems from a study of blood T cell repertoires in COVID-19. At the level of the study: Both acute and convalescent COVID-19 samples were obtained from the United States, Italy and Spain. PBMCs, B-cell-depleted T cells, or T cells were the source of the cDNA or gDNA that made up the material.

Only in-frame clones appear in the TCRdb table, and some are missing; sequencing was by immunoSEQ multiplex PCR. The sample consists of roughly 80,000 clones, approximately 80% of them appearing once. CDR1 SGHNT and CDR2 YYREEE come from the germline V gene (reference sequence). Trimming stripped 5 bases from V and 0 bases from J, with 15 bases between. CDR3 size: 16 residues. This chain connects TRBV5-4 to TRBJ1-3; possibly TRBD1 for D (6 bases). The TCR originated in an older man with acute or convalescent COVID-19. Sequencing used peripheral blood. The CDR3 here is CASRITGSSSGNTIYF. CDR3 DNA: TGTGCCAGCAGGATAACAGGGTCTAGCTCTGGAAACACCATATATTTT.